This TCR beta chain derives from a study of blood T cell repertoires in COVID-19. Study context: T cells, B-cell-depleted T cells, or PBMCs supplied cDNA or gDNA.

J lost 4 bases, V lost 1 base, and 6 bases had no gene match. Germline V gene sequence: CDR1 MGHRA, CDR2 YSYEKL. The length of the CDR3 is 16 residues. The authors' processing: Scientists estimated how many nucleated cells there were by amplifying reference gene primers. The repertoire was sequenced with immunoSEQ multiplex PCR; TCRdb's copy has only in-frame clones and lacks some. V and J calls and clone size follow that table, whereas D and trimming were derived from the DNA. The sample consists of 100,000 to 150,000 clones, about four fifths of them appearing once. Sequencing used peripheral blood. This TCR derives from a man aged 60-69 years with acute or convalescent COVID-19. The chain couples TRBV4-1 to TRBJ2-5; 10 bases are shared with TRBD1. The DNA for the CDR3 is TGCGCCAGCAGCCAAGCGCGACAGGGGGCTCGAGAGACCCAGTACTTC. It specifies CASSQARQGARETQYF.